The T cell receptor (beta chain) described here comes from a study of T-cell reconstitution after alpha-beta-depleted transplantation in children. Study observations and caveats: Expanded clones from the graft, numbering several hundred, reportedly supplied alpha-beta T cells about two months after transplant. T cells produced anew were the main source of T-cell counts and diversity one year after transplant. Where some patients showed high TCRbeta diversity at day 60, it came from recipient T cells and thymic progenitors that had survived.

Preparation of the TCRbeta library used unique molecular identifiers. TCRdb reprocessed the PCR reads via MiXCR and lists one record per CDR3 protein. The sample has 300,000 or so distinct CDR3 sequences, roughly 21% seen once. For this clonotype: Its antigen is not known.

This TCR was sampled from a male patient younger than 18 who had a stem cell transplant for acute lymphoblastic leukemia, so the T cells may come from the graft donor. The sample in question was PBMCs, mostly from graft donor cells, obtained 180 days after TCRalphabeta/CD19-depleted stem cell transplant.

CDR3 sequence reads: CASRRDSRTGELFF. The CDR3 DNA sequence: TGTGCCAGCAGGAGGGACTCCAGAACCGGGGAGCTGTTTTTT. The J gene is TRBJ2-2, the V gene TRBV6-1, with D maybe TRBD2 (6 bases). The CDR3 runs 14 residues. Germline lookup yields CDR1 MNHNS and CDR2 SASEGT. Trimming took 6 bases from V and 5 from J, leaving 13 bases between them.